This T cell receptor beta chain was found in a study of blood T cell repertoires in COVID-19. Profiled with immunoSEQ multiplex PCR; TCRdb holds only in-frame clones, not every one. Of about 460,000 clones in the sample, around nine tenths were seen once. This sequence was found in a woman aged 60-75 years who had recovered from COVID-19. Sequences were obtained from PBMCs or T cells enriched from blood (not recorded which).

CDR3 coding DNA: TGTGCCAGCAGCCCATACTCCGGGGAGAACACTGAAGCTTTCTTT. Translating gives CASSPYSGENTEAFF. This chain links TRBV7-8 with TRBJ1-1, with D uncertain. The ends were cut back, 5 bases at V and 1 base at J, with 14 bases in the middle. The CDR3 has 15 residues. Germline loops: CDR1 SGHVS, CDR2 FQNEAQ. Full variable domain (remainder filled in from reference TRBV7-8 and TRBJ1-1): GAGVSQSPRYKVAKRGQDVALRCDPISGHVSLFWYQQALGQGPEFLTYFQNEAQLDKSGLPSDRFFAERPEGSVSTLKIQRTQQEDSAVYLCASSPYSGENTEAFFGQGTRLTVV.